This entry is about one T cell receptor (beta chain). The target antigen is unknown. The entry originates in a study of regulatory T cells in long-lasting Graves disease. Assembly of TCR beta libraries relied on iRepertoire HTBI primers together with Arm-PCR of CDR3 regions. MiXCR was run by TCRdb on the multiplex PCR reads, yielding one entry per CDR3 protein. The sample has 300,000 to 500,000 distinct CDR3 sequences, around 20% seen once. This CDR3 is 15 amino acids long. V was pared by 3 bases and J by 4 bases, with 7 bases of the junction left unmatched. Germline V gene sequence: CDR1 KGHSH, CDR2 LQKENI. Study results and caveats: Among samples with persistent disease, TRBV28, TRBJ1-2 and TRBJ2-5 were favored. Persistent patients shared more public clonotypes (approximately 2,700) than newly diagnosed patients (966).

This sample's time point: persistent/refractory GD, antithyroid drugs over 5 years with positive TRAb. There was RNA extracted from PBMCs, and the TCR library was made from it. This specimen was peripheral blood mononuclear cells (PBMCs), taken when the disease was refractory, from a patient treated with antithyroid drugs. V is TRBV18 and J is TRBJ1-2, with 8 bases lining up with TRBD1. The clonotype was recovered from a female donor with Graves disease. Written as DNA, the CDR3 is TGTGCCAGCTCACCGAGGACAGGGCCTATCTATGGCTACACCTTC. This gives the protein CASSPRTGPIYGYTF.